This TCR beta chain derives from a study of T cell responses to AZD1222 COVID-19 vaccine. The study's findings and limits: Most donors were white British, females outnumbered males, and clonal diversity was possibly underestimated. Repertoire collection took place solely once the T cell response had peaked. Two doses of AZD1222 preceded a rise in Spike-specific TCR breadth and depth.

This CDR3 comprises 14 residues. CDR1 SGHTA and CDR2 FQGNSA come from the germline V gene. V lost 5 bases to trimming and J lost 2 bases, with 13 bases between them. Turning to this clone: The antigen is not known.

Produced via immunoSEQ multiplex PCR; TCRdb's table is partial and in-frame only. The profile shows about 130,000 clones, approximately 95% of them singletons. The chain joins TRBV7-2 to TRBJ2-7, with D unresolved. The specimen comprised peripheral blood, sampled 28 days after the second AZD1222 dose. This TCR came from an adult who received the AZD1222 COVID-19 vaccine. In DNA, the CDR3 is TGTGCCAGCAGCGCCCAGGTGGGAACCTACGAGCAGTACTTC. Translation gives CASSAQVGTYEQYF.